One and the same sample provided the 19 T cell receptor beta chains below, sequenced in a study of blood T cell repertoires in COVID-19. Assay used: immunoSEQ multiplex PCR; TCRdb lists only in-frame clones, some missing. The data hold approximately 94,000 clones, with roughly 87% observed a single time. Sample: peripheral blood. The receptors here all came from a young man in a cohort sampled during active COVID-19.

The V gene is TRBV6-5, the J gene TRBJ1-5; D not resolved. Trimming removed 5 bases at V and 0 bases at J, with 8 bases between. The CDR3 length is 14 residues. Germline V gives CDR1 MNHEY, CDR2 SVGAGI. The CDR3 here is CASSLPSSNQPQHF. The CDR3 DNA reads as TGTGCCAGCAGTCTCCCGTCTAGCAATCAGCCCCAGCATTTT.

The gene calls are TRBV18 and TRBJ1-3; maybe TRBD1 (5 bases). The CDR3 totals 15 residues. V lost 4 bases and J 3 bases, leaving 13 bases between the germline ends. Germline V gene lookup returns CDR1 KGHSH and CDR2 LQKENI. CDR3 sequence: CASSRAGAYGNTIYF. As DNA, the CDR3 is TGTGCCAGCTCACGTGCTGGGGCGTATGGAAACACCATATATTTT.

The CDR3 region is CASSLAGGTYEQYF. The CDR3 nucleotides read TGTGCCAGCAGCTTAGCCGGGGGGACATACGAGCAGTACTTC. The chain employs TRBV7-9 and TRBJ2-7; a weak D match, TRBD2 (7 bases). Germline assignment: CDR1 SEHNR and CDR2 FQNEAQ (reference sequence). The length of the CDR3 is 14 residues. Trimming removed 0 bases at V and 4 bases at J, with 10 bases between.

Remarks on this clone: One end of the junction does not line up with germline, which may come from a read error. This CDR3 reads CASSEELGTHNF. The DNA for the CDR3 is TGTGCCAGCAGTGAAGAGCTTGGGACTCACAACTTC. The rearrangement joins TRBV2 to TRBJ2-7, with TRBD2 as a possible D gene (6 bases). The CDR3 is made up of 12 amino acids. The germline CDR1 and CDR2 sequences are SNHLY and FYNNEI.

The rearrangement links TRBV5-6 to TRBJ1-1; D may be TRBD1 (6 bases). The CDR3 runs to 17 residues. The V end was cut by 4 bases, the J end by 4 bases, with 23 bases between. The germline gives CDR1 SGHDT, CDR2 YYEEEE. The CDR3 protein is CASSRENIDYRATEAFF. The CDR3 DNA reads as TGTGCCAGCAGCCGGGAAAACATCGATTACAGGGCCACTGAAGCTTTCTTT.

The gene calls are TRBV18 and TRBJ1-2, with no clear D. CDR1 is KGHSH and CDR2 is LQKENI in the germline V gene. Trimming removed 3 bases from V and 0 bases from J, with 8 bases in between. CDR3 length: 14 residues. The CDR3, as DNA: TGTGCCAGCTCACCCGAGACAACTAACTATGGCTACACCTTC. Protein: CASSPETTNYGYTF.

Here the CDR3 DNA reads TGTGCCAGCAGCCCAACGGGACAGAAGAACACCGGGGAGCTGTTTTTT. As protein: CASSPTGQKNTGELFF. The chain has TRBV7-3 and TRBJ2-2, with 7 bases lining up with TRBD1. The CDR3 extends over 16 amino acids. Germline CDR1 is SGHTA and CDR2 is FQGTGA. Trimming removed 5 bases from V and 1 base from J; junction bases left unmatched: 7.

The J gene is TRBJ1-1, the V gene TRBV6-5; 10 bases align to TRBD1. Germline values: CDR1 MNHEY, CDR2 SVGAGI. CDR3 length equals 15 residues. J was trimmed by 6 bases and V by 5 bases; bases with no gene match: 9. DNA of the CDR3: TGTGCCAGCAGTCTCCGCGGGACAGGGGTGTCTGAAGCTTTCTTT. Its protein product is CASSLRGTGVSEAFF.

This chain links TRBV9 with TRBJ2-7; 8 bases are a match to TRBD1. The CDR3 has 14 residues. CDR1 and CDR2 from the germline V gene are SGDLS and YYNGEE. Losses at the gene ends were 4 bases for V and 5 bases for J; bases not matched to a gene: 8. The CDR3 spells CASSRDRGTHEQYF. The CDR3 coding sequence is TGTGCCAGCAGCCGAGACAGGGGAACCCACGAGCAGTACTTC.

J is TRBJ1-2 and V is TRBV9; TRBD1 agrees at 7 bases. The CDR3 consists of 13 residues. The germline gives CDR1 SGDLS, CDR2 YYNGEE. With 0 bases clipped from V and 10 bases from J, the junction kept 6 bases outside the gene matches. The CDR3 bases are TGTGCCAGCAGCGTAGAGAAAGGGGGCTCCTACACCTTC. Translating it yields CASSVEKGGSYTF.

J is TRBJ2-3 and V is TRBV5-8; D may be TRBD1 (5 bases). Trimming took off 0 bases at V and 4 bases at J, with 12 bases between the two ends. The CDR3 loop spans 15 amino acids. The germline V gene has CDR1 SGHTS and CDR2 YDEGEE. The CDR3 reads CASSLEGFPPDTQYF. The CDR3 DNA sequence: TGTGCCAGCAGCTTGGAGGGGTTCCCCCCAGATACGCAGTATTTT.

The chain employs TRBV19 and TRBJ2-7, with 11 bases identical to TRBD2. The trim removed 5 bases at V and 5 bases at J, leaving 23 bases unmatched. CDR1 is LNHDA and CDR2 is SQIVND in the germline V gene (reference sequence). The CDR3 extends over 20 amino acids. CDR3 protein: CASSPRKGLAGGLMGDEQYF. CDR3 DNA: TGTGCCAGTAGTCCTCGAAAGGGGCTAGCGGGGGGTCTTATGGGCGACGAGCAGTACTTC.

The V call is TRBV6-5, the J call TRBJ1-5; tentative D call: TRBD1 (6 bases). Germline CDR1 MNHEY, CDR2 SVGAGI. Trimming stripped 9 bases from V and 0 bases from J, with 12 bases between. The CDR3 extends over 14 amino acids. Here the CDR3 reads CASGQLYSNQPQHF. The CDR3 nucleotides are TGTGCCAGTGGACAGCTTTATAGCAATCAGCCCCAGCATTTT.

The rearrangement joins TRBV28 to TRBJ2-5, with D tentatively TRBD2 (6 bases). V was shortened by 6 bases and J by 5 bases, with 13 bases between the two germline ends. The CDR3 covers 13 residues. The germline CDR1 and CDR2 sequences are MDHEN and SYDVKM. For the CDR3, the DNA is TGTGCCAGCAGCAGTCAGGGAGGCGAGACCCAGTACTTC. Protein sequence: CASSSQGGETQYF.

The chain uses TRBV2 and TRBJ1-2, with a possible D match to TRBD1 (5 bases). Trimming took off 1 base at V and 0 bases at J, with 12 bases between the two ends. The CDR3 extends over 16 amino acids. Germline-derived CDR1 and CDR2 are SNHLY and FYNNEI. Here the CDR3 DNA reads TGTGCCAGCAGTGAAGTGGGGGGGGAGGCTAACTATGGCTACACCTTC. Protein product: CASSEVGGEANYGYTF.

V gene TRBV11-2 combines with J gene TRBJ2-7, with 9 bases matching TRBD1. Germline V gene lookup returns CDR1 SGHAT and CDR2 FQNNGV. CDR3 length: 15 amino acids. V dropped 4 bases and J dropped 4; count of bases not matched to a gene: 8. For the CDR3, the DNA is TGTGCCAGCAGCTCCCTAGGACAGGGGAGGTACGAGCAGTACTTC. Translating it yields CASSSLGQGRYEQYF.

The chain uses TRBV12-5 and TRBJ2-3, with 12 bases aligning to TRBD2. This CDR3 region has 20 residues. Germline-derived CDR1 and CDR2 are LGHNT and FRNRAP. V was pared by 4 bases and J by 4 bases, with 18 bases of the junction left unmatched. DNA of the CDR3: TGTGCTAGTGGTTCCGCGTTTCCTAGCGGGGGGGCCGGGATATCAGATACGCAGTATTTT. Protein sequence: CASGSAFPSGGAGISDTQYF.

The genes are TRBV6-5 and TRBJ1-6; a weak D match, TRBD1 (5 bases). V shed 5 bases and J shed 5 bases, with 10 bases lying between them. This CDR3 is 14 amino acids long. In germline, CDR1 is MNHEY, CDR2 SVGAGI. CDR3 sequence (DNA): TGTGCCAGCAGTCGCGGGGGGGATAATTCACCCCTCCACTTT. Translation: CASSRGGDNSPLHF.

The CDR3 nucleotides are TGTGCCAGCACCCAAACGGGAGTTACGCAGTATTTT. This encodes CASTQTGVTQYF. The rearrangement uses TRBV12-3 or TRBV12-4 and TRBJ2-3, with D possibly matching TRBD2 (6 bases). The V and J ends lost 7 bases and 8 bases respectively, with 13 bases between them. The CDR3 has 12 residues.